The TCR beta chain described here comes from a study of T-cell reconstitution after alpha-beta-depleted transplantation in children. Study results and limitations: Among T cells one year after transplant, newly produced cells accounted for most counts and diversity. At around two months after transplant, the alpha-beta T cells were reportedly derived from several hundred expanded clones that came from non-depleted graft cells. Surviving recipient cells, namely T cells and thymic progenitors, were the source of high day-60 TCRbeta diversity in some patients.

Unique molecular identifiers tagged the TCRbeta library. MiXCR, run by TCRdb on the PCR reads, gives a single entry per CDR3 protein. The table lists around 250,000 distinct CDR3 sequences, around 7.5% of them singletons, with 5% to 8% in the top ten. The CDR3 has 17 amino acids. CDR1 is SEHNR, CDR2 FQNEAQ, per germline (reference sequence). V lost 1 base, J lost 4 bases, and 7 bases stayed unmatched. This clonotype has ten or more counts. Its antigen is still unknown. The sequence derives from a male patient younger than 18 who had a stem cell transplant for acute lymphoblastic leukemia, so the T cells may come from the graft donor. This rearrangement joins TRBV7-9 to TRBJ2-1, with TRBD1 matching over 10 bases. The sample was PBMCs, mostly from graft donor cells, taken 180 days after TCRalphabeta/CD19-depleted stem cell transplant. The CDR3 bases are TGTGCCAGCAGCTTAGTTGGAGCGGGACAGGGGTACAATGAGCAGTTCTTC. Residues: CASSLVGAGQGYNEQFF.